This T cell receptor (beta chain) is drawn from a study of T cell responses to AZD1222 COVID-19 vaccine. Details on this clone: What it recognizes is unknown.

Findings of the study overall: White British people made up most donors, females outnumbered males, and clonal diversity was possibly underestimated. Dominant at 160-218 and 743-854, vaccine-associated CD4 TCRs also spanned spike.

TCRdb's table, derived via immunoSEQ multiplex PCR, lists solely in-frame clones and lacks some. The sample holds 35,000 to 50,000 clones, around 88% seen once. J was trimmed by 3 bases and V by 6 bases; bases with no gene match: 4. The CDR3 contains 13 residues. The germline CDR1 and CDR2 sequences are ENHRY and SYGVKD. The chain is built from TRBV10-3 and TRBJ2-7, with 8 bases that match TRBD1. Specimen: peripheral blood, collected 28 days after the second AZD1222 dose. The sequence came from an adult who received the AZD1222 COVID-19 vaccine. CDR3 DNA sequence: TGTGCCATCAGCCCCGGGACAGGCTACGAGCAGTACTTC. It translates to CAISPGTGYEQYF.